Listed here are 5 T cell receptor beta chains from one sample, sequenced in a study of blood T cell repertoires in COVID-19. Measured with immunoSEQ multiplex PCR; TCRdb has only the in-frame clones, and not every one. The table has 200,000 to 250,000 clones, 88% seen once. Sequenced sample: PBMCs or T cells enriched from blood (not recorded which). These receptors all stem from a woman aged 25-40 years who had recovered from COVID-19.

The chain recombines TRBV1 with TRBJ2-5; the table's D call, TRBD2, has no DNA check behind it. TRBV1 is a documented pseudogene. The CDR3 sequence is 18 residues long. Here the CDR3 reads CTSSQVPPKRGPLETQYF. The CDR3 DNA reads TGCACCAGCAGCCAAGTCCCACCGAAGCGGGGGCCCCTGGAGACCCAGTACTTC.

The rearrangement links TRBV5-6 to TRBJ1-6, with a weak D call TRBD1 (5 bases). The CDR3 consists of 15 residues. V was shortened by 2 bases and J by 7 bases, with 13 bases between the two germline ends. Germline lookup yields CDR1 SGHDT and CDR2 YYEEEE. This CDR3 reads CASSFLDGQNSPLHF. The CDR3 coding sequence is TGTGCCAGCAGCTTCCTCGACGGACAAAATTCACCCCTCCACTTT.

CDR3 DNA sequence: TGTGCCAGCAGCTTAGAAGCAGCGTCGAAGGGCTACACCTTC. Residues: CASSLEAASKGYTF. The chain recombines TRBV11-2 with TRBJ1-2; D is unclear. CDR3 size: 14 residues. CDR1 is SGHAT and CDR2 is FQNNGV in the germline V gene. V lost 0 bases to trimming and J lost 8 bases, with 13 bases between them.

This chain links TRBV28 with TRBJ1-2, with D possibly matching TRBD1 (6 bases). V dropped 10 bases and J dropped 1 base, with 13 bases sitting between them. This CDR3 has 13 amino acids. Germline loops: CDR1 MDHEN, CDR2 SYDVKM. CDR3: CATRDTSNYGYTF. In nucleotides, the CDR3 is TGTGCCACCCGGGACACAAGTAACTATGGCTACACCTTC.

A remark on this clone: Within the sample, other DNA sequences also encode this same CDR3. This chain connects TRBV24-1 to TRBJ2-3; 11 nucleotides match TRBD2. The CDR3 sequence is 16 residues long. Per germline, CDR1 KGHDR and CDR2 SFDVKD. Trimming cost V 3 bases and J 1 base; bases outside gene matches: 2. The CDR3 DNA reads TGTGCCACCAGTGATCCGGGACTAGCGGGCACAGATACGCAGTATTTT. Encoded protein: CATSDPGLAGTDTQYF.